A selection of T cell receptor beta chains follows, all from one sample in a study of blood T cell repertoires in COVID-19. Method: immunoSEQ multiplex PCR; TCRdb's copy keeps in-frame clones and lacks some. The top ten clones hold approximately 9% of a sample with roughly 100,000 clones, about four fifths of them seen once. The source material was peripheral blood. Source of these receptors: a woman aged 70-85 years with acute or convalescent COVID-19. CDR3s include the opening cysteine and the closing phenylalanine or tryptophan. D genes are given only for firm matches. Clone sizes are given selectively: once, few, many, or a class where the clone is expanded.

>TRBJ1-1|TRBV20-1|-|few
CSAVQNTEAFF
TGCAGTGCTGTACAGAACACTGAAGCTTTCTTT
>TRBJ1-2|TRBV27|-|-
CASRVGGHGYTF
TGTGCCAGCAGGGTCGGGGGGCACGGCTACACCTTC
>TRBJ2-5|TRBV3-1/TRBV3-2|TRBD2|-
CASSQEVNGRAGETQYF
TGTGCCAGCAGCCAAGAGGTCAACGGGAGGGCCGGGGAGACCCAGTACTTC
>TRBJ2-1|TRBV12-3/TRBV12-4|-|-
CASSTSRGSEQFF
TGTGCCAGCAGCACCAGTCGGGGGTCTGAGCAGTTCTTC
>TRBJ2-2|TRBV5-1|TRBD1|few
CASSLPGQGQPGELFF
TGCGCCAGCAGCCTGCCTGGACAGGGGCAGCCCGGGGAGCTGTTTTTT
>TRBJ2-5|TRBV11-2|-|once
CASSLSGHIVGTQYF
TGTGCCAGCAGCTTATCGGGTCATATCGTAGGGACCCAGTACTTC
>TRBJ1-2|TRBV30|-|many
CAWSEYTYGYTF
TGTGCCTGGAGTGAGTACACCTATGGCTACACCTTC
>TRBJ2-7|TRBV5-1|-|few
CASSLTGSEQYF
TGCGCCAGCAGCTTGACCGGTTCCGAGCAGTACTTC
>TRBJ1-2|TRBV30|TRBD1|few
CAWTLDRGYGYTF
TGTGCCTGGACCCTGGACAGGGGGTATGGCTACACCTTC
>TRBJ2-1|TRBV5-8|-|-
CASSLAPLGGSYNEQFF
TGTGCCAGCAGCTTGGCCCCGCTAGGGGGCTCCTACAATGAGCAGTTCTTC
>TRBJ2-3|TRBV5-1|-|-
CASSLRDGPSTDTQYF
TGCGCCAGCAGCCTGCGGGATGGACCCAGCACAGATACGCAGTATTTT
>TRBJ1-6|TRBV5-1|TRBD1|-
CASSWGQDNSPLHF
TGCGCCAGCAGCTGGGGACAGGATAATTCACCCCTCCACTTT
>TRBJ2-7|TRBV6-5|TRBD2|-
CASTRGGRRSEQYF
TGTGCCAGCACCAGGGGCGGGAGGAGAAGCGAGCAGTACTTC
>TRBJ1-3|TRBV28|-|-
CASTRLEGGNTIYF
TGTGCCAGCACCCGCCTGGAGGGGGGGAACACCATATATTTT
>TRBJ1-6|TRBV19|TRBD1|-
CASSRDREDNSPLHF
TGTGCCAGTAGTCGGGACAGGGAAGATAATTCACCCCTCCACTTT
>TRBJ1-1|TRBV4-3|-|-
CASSQVRAGTEAFF
TGCGCCAGCAGCCAAGTCAGGGCGGGGACTGAAGCTTTCTTT
>TRBJ2-6|TRBV18|-|-
CASSPPGGSGANVLTF
TGTGCCAGCTCACCACCCGGGGGCTCTGGGGCCAACGTCCTGACTTTC
>TRBJ2-7|TRBV11-2|TRBD1|-
CASSWTGQGYEQYF
TGTGCCAGCAGCTGGACGGGACAGGGGTACGAGCAGTACTTC
>TRBJ1-1|TRBV7-9|-|-
CASSLGASGGTEAFF
TGTGCCAGCAGCTTAGGGGCCAGCGGAGGCACTGAAGCTTTCTTT
>TRBJ1-6|TRBV7-3|-|-
CASSLTGTPNSPLHF
TGTGCCAGCAGCTTAACTGGGACACCAAATTCACCCCTCCACTTT
>TRBJ2-2|TRBV19|TRBD2|-
CASTAFSGYANTGELFF
TGTGCCAGTACCGCCTTTAGCGGGTACGCGAACACCGGGGAGCTGTTTTTT
>TRBJ1-5|TRBV5-1|-|-
CASSFEGDQPQHF
TGCGCCAGCAGCTTTGAAGGGGATCAGCCCCAGCATTTT
>TRBJ1-6|TRBV7-2|TRBD1|-
CASSLTGAQISPLHF
TGTGCCAGCAGCTTGACAGGGGCCCAAATTTCACCCCTCCACTTT
>TRBJ1-4|TRBV6-1|-|once
CASSDRAPRTNEKLFF
TGTGCCAGCAGTGACAGGGCTCCCCGAACTAATGAAAAACTGTTTTTT
>TRBJ2-2|TRBV7-9|TRBD2|-
CASSLELAGKTGELFF
TGTGCCAGCAGCTTAGAACTAGCGGGGAAAACCGGGGAGCTGTTTTTT
>TRBJ1-5|TRBV2|TRBD1|-
CASRTGNSNQPQHF
TGTGCCAGCCGGACAGGGAATAGCAATCAGCCCCAGCATTTT
>TRBJ2-2|TRBV3-1/TRBV3-2|-|once
CASSQEIPEGEILESTGELFF
TGTGCCAGCAGCCAAGAGATACCCGAGGGAGAGATATTGGAATCCACCGGGGAGCTGTTTTTT
>TRBJ1-2|TRBV6-2/TRBV6-3|-|-
CASSYSGRPLYGYTF
TGTGCCAGCAGTTACTCGGGGAGGCCTCTCTATGGCTACACCTTC